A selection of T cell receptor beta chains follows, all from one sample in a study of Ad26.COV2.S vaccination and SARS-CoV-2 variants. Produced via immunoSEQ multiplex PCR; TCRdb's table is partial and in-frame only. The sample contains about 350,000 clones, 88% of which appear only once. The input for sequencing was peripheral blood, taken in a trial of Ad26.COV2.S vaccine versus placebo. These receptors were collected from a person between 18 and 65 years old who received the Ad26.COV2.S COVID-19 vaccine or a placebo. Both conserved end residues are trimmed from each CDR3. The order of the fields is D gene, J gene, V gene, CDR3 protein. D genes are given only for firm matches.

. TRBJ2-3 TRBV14 ASSTRDRASTDTQY
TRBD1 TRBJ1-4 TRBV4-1 ASSQDQGRGREKLF
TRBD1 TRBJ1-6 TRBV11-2 ASSTDPGQMNSPLH
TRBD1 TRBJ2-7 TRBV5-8 ASSLGQGNVYEQY
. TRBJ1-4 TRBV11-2 ASSLELGAANEKLF
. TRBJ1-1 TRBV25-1 ASSEPRQTAEAF
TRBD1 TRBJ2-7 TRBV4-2 ASSQGRTGSRHEQY
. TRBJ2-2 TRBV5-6 ASSLTIDTGELF
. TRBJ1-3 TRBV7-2 ASSRDLGNTIY
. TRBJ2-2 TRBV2 ASRPGPGGNTGELF
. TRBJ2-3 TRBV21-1 ASSKEIREGTDTQY
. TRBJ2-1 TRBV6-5 ASSYSKVHNEQF
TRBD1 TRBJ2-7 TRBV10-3 AVNEGARGEQY
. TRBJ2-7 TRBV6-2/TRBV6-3 ASSYPPGGGQQPYEQY
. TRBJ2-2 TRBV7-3 ASSPGNRAGELF
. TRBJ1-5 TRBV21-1 ASRQKLIGNSNQPQH
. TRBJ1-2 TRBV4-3 ASSQEILTGYT
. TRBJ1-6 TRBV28 ASRVDNSPLH
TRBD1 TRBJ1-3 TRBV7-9 ASSFQTGQGNTIY
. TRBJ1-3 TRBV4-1 ASTSGNTIY
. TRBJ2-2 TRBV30 AWSPPDPNTGELF
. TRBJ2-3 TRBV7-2 ASSPPGDTQY
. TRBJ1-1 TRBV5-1 ASSSTPGLPEAF
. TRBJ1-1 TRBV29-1 SVEVRAARGTEAF
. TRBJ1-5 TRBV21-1 ASSGGQTDVDSNQPQH
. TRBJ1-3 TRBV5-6 ASSPRQASGNTIY
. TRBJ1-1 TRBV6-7 ASSPEGDTEAF
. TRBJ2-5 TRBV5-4 ASSFPTGLKETQY
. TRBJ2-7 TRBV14 ASSQRDGNYEQY
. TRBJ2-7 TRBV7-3 ASSLEGSSYEQY
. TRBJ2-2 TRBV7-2 ASSLVPNTGELF
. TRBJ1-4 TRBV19 ASSISQVGEKLF
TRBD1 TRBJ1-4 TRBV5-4 ASRPDRFNEKLF
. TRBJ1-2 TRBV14 ASSPMRAGGGYT
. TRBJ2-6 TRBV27 ASMRGGLSGANVLT
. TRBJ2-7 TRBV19 ASSIDSDSYEQY
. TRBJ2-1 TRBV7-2 ASSLRRQSYNEQF
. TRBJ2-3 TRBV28 ASRLHRDTDTQY